Below, 28 T cell receptor beta chains from the same sample are listed, as sequenced in a study of blood T cell repertoires in COVID-19 (dated by TCRdb to the early 2020s). Libraries were constructed by the immunoSEQ multiplex PCR assay. Here the immuneACCESS table is served through TCRdb, limited to in-frame sequences with V and J called. Missing clones are a known gap in these copies; in checked studies unresolved V genes cover under half, and the rest lacks a known reason. The sample profile shows about 65,000 clones; roughly 80% of them were found once. About 38% of the sample goes to the ten largest clones. The sequenced sample consisted of peripheral blood. These receptor sequences come from a human donor in a cohort sampled during active COVID-19.

This chain connects TRBV6-2 or TRBV6-3 to TRBJ2-7; 9 bases fit TRBD1. Trimming removed 0 bases from V and 1 base from J; junction bases left unmatched: 4. The length of the CDR3 is 16 residues. Germline CDR1 and CDR2: MNHEY and SVGEGT. The CDR3 is CASSYSGTGSSYEQYF. As DNA, the CDR3 is TGTGCCAGCAGTTACTCCGGGACAGGGTCATCCTACGAGCAGTACTTC.

V and J are TRBV7-8 and TRBJ2-1; 12 nucleotides line up with TRBD2. Trimming at V came to 3 bases and at J to 7 bases, leaving 4 bases not matched to a gene. CDR3 size: 15 residues. Germline V gene data show CDR1 as SGHVS and CDR2 as FQNEAQ. CDR3 DNA: TGTGCCAGCAGCTTGACTAGCGGGGGAGAAAATGAGCAGTTCTTC. Encoded protein: CASSLTSGGENEQFF.

The chain uses TRBV6-1 and TRBJ2-6, with 8 positions matching TRBD1. J was trimmed by 3 bases and V by 3 bases; bases with no gene match: 13. From germline, CDR1 is MNHNS and CDR2 SASEGT. This CDR3 is 19 amino acids long. As DNA, the CDR3 is TGTGCCAGCAGTGAGGACAGGGCATTGACGTCGTTTGGGGCCAACGTCCTGACTTTC. Translated, it gives CASSEDRALTSFGANVLTF.

J is TRBJ2-1 and V is TRBV6-5; 7 nucleotides agree with TRBD2. The ends lost 11 bases at V and 0 bases at J; junction bases unmatched: 7. The CDR3 has 14 amino acids. Germline CDR1 reads MNHEY; CDR2 reads SVGAGI. The CDR3 DNA reads as TGTGCCGGGGGAGGGGACGGCTCCTACAATGAGCAGTTCTTC. It specifies CAGGGDGSYNEQFF.

V is TRBV6-2 or TRBV6-3 and J is TRBJ2-2; TRBD1 aligns across 9 bases. Germline V gene lookup returns CDR1 MNHEY and CDR2 SVGEGT. J lost 6 bases, V lost 5 bases, and 4 bases had no gene match. The CDR3 has 14 residues. The CDR3 reads CASSRTGDAGELFF. CDR3 DNA sequence: TGTGCCAGCAGTCGGACAGGGGATGCCGGGGAGCTGTTTTTT.

This chain joins TRBV6-6 and TRBJ1-2; tentative D call: TRBD1 (6 bases). The CDR3 consists of 13 residues. CDR1 and CDR2 from the germline V gene are MNHNY and SVGAGI (reference sequence). V gave up 4 bases and J gave up 4 bases, with 10 bases separating them. The CDR3 DNA reads as TGTGCCAGCAGTTTAGGACAGCTCTATGGCTACACCTTC. Translated: CASSLGQLYGYTF.

This clone was observed a single time. Written as DNA, the CDR3 is TGCGCCAGCAGCCTAGCGGGAGATGCCCAAGAGACCCAGTACTTC. Protein product: CASSLAGDAQETQYF. The V call is TRBV5-1, the J call TRBJ2-5; 10 positions agree with TRBD2. Germline assignment: CDR1 SGHRS and CDR2 YFSETQ. The J segment lost 1 base and the V segment lost 4 bases, leaving 4 bases of the junction unmatched. The CDR3 is 15 amino acids.

The chain joins TRBV5-6 to TRBJ1-4; D unclear. CDR1 SGHDT and CDR2 YYEEEE come from the germline V gene. Between the trimmed V and J ends, which lost 4 bases and 5 bases, there was a span of 9 bases. The CDR3 contains 13 residues. CDR3 DNA: TGTGCCAGCAGCAGTGGGCCGAATGAAAAACTGTTTTTT. This encodes CASSSGPNEKLFF.

The V and J genes are TRBV4-3 and TRBJ2-7; D unclear. Deletions cut 0 bases from V and 2 bases from J, with 11 bases between. The CDR3 totals 15 residues. CDR1 LGHNA and CDR2 YSLEER come from the germline V gene. The CDR3 DNA sequence: TGCGCCAGCAGCCAAGAATCGGTCAGGACCTACGAGCAGTACTTC. Its translation: CASSQESVRTYEQYF.

V usage is TRBV30 and J usage is TRBJ1-2, with 11 positions matching TRBD1. The length of the CDR3 is 13 residues. Per germline, CDR1 GTSNPN and CDR2 SVGIG (reference sequence). After removal of 0 bases from V and 14 bases from J, the junction contained 8 bases not matched to a gene. The CDR3 loop is CAWSVGTGGAVTF. The CDR3 DNA is TGTGCCTGGAGTGTCGGGACAGGGGGGGCCGTAACCTTC.

The rearrangement uses TRBV11-2 and TRBJ1-2, with a weak D call TRBD1 (6 bases). The CDR3 covers 15 residues. V dropped 0 bases and J dropped 8 bases, with 16 bases sitting between them. The germline V gene encodes CDR1 SGHAT and CDR2 FQNNGV. CDR3 amino acids: CASSLDRGQREGYTF. The CDR3 nucleotides read TGTGCCAGCAGCTTAGACCGCGGACAGCGTGAAGGCTACACCTTC.

This rearrangement joins TRBV10-3 to TRBJ2-7; D is perhaps TRBD1 (6 bases). The germline V gene has CDR1 ENHRY and CDR2 SYGVKD. V was clipped by 6 bases and J by 2 bases, with 14 bases between them. This CDR3 comprises 14 residues. CDR3 region: CAIRDSSSPYEQYF. As DNA, the CDR3 is TGTGCCATCAGGGACAGCTCTAGCCCCTACGAGCAGTACTTC.

About this clone: Different DNA sequences within this sample yield the same CDR3. The V gene is TRBV7-2, the J gene TRBJ2-7, with D possibly TRBD1 on 6 matching bases. The germline gives CDR1 SGHTA, CDR2 FQGNSA. The CDR3 spans 12 residues. Trimming removed 4 bases at V and 4 bases at J, with 8 bases between. CDR3 DNA sequence: TGTGCCAGCAGCTCCCAGGGGTACGAGCAGTACTTC. It specifies CASSSQGYEQYF. Complete variable domain (other parts from reference TRBV7-2 and TRBJ2-7): GAGVSQSPSNKVTEKGKDVELRCDPISGHTALYWYRQSLGQGLEFLIYFQGNSAPDKSGLPSDRFSAERTGGSVSTLTIQRTQQEDSAVYLCASSSQGYEQYFGPGTRLTVT.

The rearrangement uses TRBV7-8 and TRBJ1-5, with D perhaps matching TRBD1 (5 bases). Trimming took 5 bases from V and 4 from J, leaving 27 bases between them. Germline V gives CDR1 SGHVS, CDR2 FQNEAQ. This CDR3 has 19 amino acids. CDR3 nucleotides: TGTGCCAGCAGCACCACTACGGGGCTATGGGGACTGGTTAATCAGCCCCAGCATTTT. This codes for CASSTTTGLWGLVNQPQHF.

The chain carries TRBV5-8 and TRBJ2-3; D gene uncertain. Trimming took 0 bases from V and 6 from J, leaving 5 bases between them. The CDR3 has 12 amino acids. Germline lookup yields CDR1 SGHTS and CDR2 YDEGEE. The CDR3, as DNA: TGTGCCAGCAGCTTGGTACGGGATACGCAGTATTTT. It codes for CASSLVRDTQYF. Based on the CDR3 plus reference TRBV5-8 and TRBJ2-3, the full variable domain is EAGVTQSPTHLIKTRGQQATLRCSPISGHTSVYWYQQALGLGLQFLLWYDEGEERNRGNFPPRFSGRQFPNYSSELNVNALELEDSALYLCASSLVRDTQYFGPGTRLTVL.

The V gene is TRBV6-5, the J gene TRBJ1-1; a weak D match, TRBD1 (6 bases). With 8 bases removed from V and 6 bases from J, the gap between germline ends came to 16 bases. The CDR3 is 13 amino acids. In germline, CDR1 is MNHEY, CDR2 SVGAGI. CDR3 nucleotides: TGTGCCAGCCGGGGAGTCCCAGGGGCTGAAGCTTTCTTT. It is translated as CASRGVPGAEAFF.

The rearrangement joins TRBV27 to TRBJ2-5, with unresolved D. The CDR3 is made up of 15 amino acids. Trimming removed 6 bases at V and 2 bases at J, with 16 bases between. From germline, CDR1 is MNHEY and CDR2 SMNVEV (reference sequence). The CDR3 bases are TGTGCCAGCAGCTCAATCGTAGAGGCACAAGAGACCCAGTACTTC. The encoded protein is CASSSIVEAQETQYF.

This clone was picked up one time. The CDR3 loop reads CASSQMGTGGIPPYGYTF. The CDR3 nucleotides read TGTGCCAGCAGCCAAATGGGGACAGGGGGGATCCCGCCCTATGGCTACACCTTC. The chain joins TRBV14 to TRBJ1-2; 11 bases fit TRBD1. V shed 2 bases, J shed 4 bases, and the junction held 12 bases outside the gene matches. The germline V gene encodes CDR1 SGHDN and CDR2 FVKESK. The CDR3 loop spans 18 amino acids.

The chain combines TRBV12-3 or TRBV12-4 with TRBJ2-2; unclear D gene. Trimming removed 3 bases from V and 6 bases from J, with 5 bases in between. The CDR3 loop spans 12 amino acids. In DNA form, the CDR3 reads TGTGCCAGCAGTTTCTTTTCCGGGGAGCTGTTTTTT. This gives the protein CASSFFSGELFF.

The chain couples TRBV28 to TRBJ2-1; weak D call: TRBD2 (5 bases). The CDR3 extends over 14 amino acids. Trimming pared 6 bases from V and 2 bases from J, leaving 11 bases between. Germline CDR1 reads MDHEN; CDR2 reads SYDVKM. CDR3 in amino acids: CASRHTGTYNEQFF. CDR3 DNA sequence: TGTGCCAGCAGGCACACGGGGACCTACAATGAGCAGTTCTTC.

As DNA, the CDR3 is TGTGCCAGCAGCCTTTCCGACTCCACTGCGCAGTATTTT. Amino acids: CASSLSDSTAQYF. This chain joins TRBV5-6 and TRBJ2-3; D is undetermined. Trimming took off 4 bases at V and 10 bases at J, with 16 bases between the two ends. The CDR3 runs 13 residues. CDR1 SGHDT and CDR2 YYEEEE come from the germline V gene.

This clone was picked up one time. The chain has TRBV6-5 and TRBJ2-3, with 10 nucleotides matching TRBD2. The junction had 6 bases not matched to a gene; V was cut back by 5 bases and J by 4 bases. Looked up from germline, CDR1 is MNHEY and CDR2 is SVGAGI. The CDR3 contains 15 residues. CDR3 nucleotide sequence: TGTGCCAGCAGTCACCGGACTAGCGGCTCAGATACGCAGTATTTT. It yields the protein CASSHRTSGSDTQYF.

The CDR3 is CAWSGPRGRGGNEQFF. The CDR3 DNA sequence: TGTGCCTGGAGTGGGCCAAGGGGCAGAGGGGGCAATGAGCAGTTCTTC. The genes are TRBV30 and TRBJ2-1; a weak D match, TRBD1 (6 bases). Trimming removed 1 base from V and 6 bases from J, with 19 bases in between. This CDR3 region has 16 residues. Germline CDR1 reads GTSNPN; CDR2 reads SVGIG (reference sequence).

The chain carries TRBV12-3 or TRBV12-4 and TRBJ2-7; TRBD1 might be the D (6 bases). V lost 6 bases, J lost 3 bases, and 12 bases lay in between. The CDR3 totals 13 residues. The CDR3 DNA is TGTGCCAGCAGACCCGACAGGAGCTACGAGCAGTACTTC. Its protein product is CASRPDRSYEQYF.

This clone turned up a few times. The rearrangement links TRBV2 to TRBJ1-3, with no clear D. CDR1 is SNHLY and CDR2 is FYNNEI in the germline V gene. Between the trimmed V and J ends, which lost 6 bases and 1 base, there was a span of 16 bases. There are 16 residues in the CDR3. CDR3 bases: TGTGCCAGCAGGCCGTCGGTCGGTTTGTCTGGAAACACCATATATTTT. Its protein product is CASRPSVGLSGNTIYF.

The chain joins TRBV2 to TRBJ1-5; maybe TRBD1 (5 bases). The V end lost 6 bases, the J end lost 0 bases, and 12 bases lay between the germline ends. The germline CDR1 and CDR2 sequences are SNHLY and FYNNEI. This CDR3 spans 15 amino acids. CDR3 bases: TGTGCCAGCAGGGGGGGATCATTTAGCAATCAGCCCCAGCATTTT. Its protein is CASRGGSFSNQPQHF. The entire variable domain, with the rest obtained from reference TRBV2 and TRBJ1-5, is as follows: EPEVTQTPSHQVTQMGQEVILRCVPISNHLYFYWYRQILGQKVEFLVSFYNNEISEKSEIFDDQFSVERPDGSNFTLKIRSTKLEDSAMYFCASRGGSFSNQPQHFGDGTRLSIL.

This sequence joins TRBV4-1 and TRBJ2-3, with 13 bases identical to TRBD2. The CDR3 runs to 17 residues. The germline CDR1 and CDR2 sequences are MGHRA and YSYEKL. With V trimmed by 2 bases and J by 3 bases, 5 bases remained unmatched. The CDR3 is CASSQKLAGGPTDTQYF. DNA of the CDR3: TGCGCCAGCAGCCAAAAACTAGCGGGGGGGCCAACAGATACGCAGTATTTT.

The V gene is TRBV30, the J gene TRBJ2-7; D is uncertain. Germline V gives CDR1 GTSNPN, CDR2 SVGIG (reference sequence). The V end was cut by 2 bases, the J end by 2 bases, with 7 bases between. The CDR3 has 12 residues. The CDR3 coding sequence is TGTGCCTGGAGTCTCCAGGCCTACGAGCAGTACTTC. Its translation: CAWSLQAYEQYF.